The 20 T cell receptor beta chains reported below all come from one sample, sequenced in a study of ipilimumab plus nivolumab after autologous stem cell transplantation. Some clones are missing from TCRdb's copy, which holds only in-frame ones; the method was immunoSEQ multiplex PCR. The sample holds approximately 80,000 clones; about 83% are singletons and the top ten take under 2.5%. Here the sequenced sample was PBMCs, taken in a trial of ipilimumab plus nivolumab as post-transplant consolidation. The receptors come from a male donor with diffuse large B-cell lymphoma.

CDR3 sequence: CASSPGEGSNQPQHF. The CDR3, as DNA: TGTGCCAGCTCACCAGGGGAGGGAAGCAATCAGCCCCAGCATTTT. The chain carries TRBV18 and TRBJ1-5, with no clear D. This CDR3 has 15 residues. The ends were cut back, 2 bases at V and 1 base at J, with 9 bases in the middle. Germline V gene lookup returns CDR1 KGHSH and CDR2 LQKENI.

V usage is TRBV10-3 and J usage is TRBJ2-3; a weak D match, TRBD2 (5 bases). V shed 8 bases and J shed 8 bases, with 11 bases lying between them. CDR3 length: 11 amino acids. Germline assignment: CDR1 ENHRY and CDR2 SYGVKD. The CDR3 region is CAIDAAGTQYF. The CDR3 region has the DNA TGTGCCATCGATGCGGCGGGTACGCAGTATTTT.

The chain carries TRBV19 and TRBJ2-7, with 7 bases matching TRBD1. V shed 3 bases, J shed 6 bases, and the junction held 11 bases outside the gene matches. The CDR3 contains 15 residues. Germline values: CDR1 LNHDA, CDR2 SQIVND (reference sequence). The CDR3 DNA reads TGTGCCAGTAGTATTAACGAGGGGGCGAACTTCGAGCAGTACTTC. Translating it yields CASSINEGANFEQYF.

The CDR3 DNA reads TGCGCCAGCAGCCCCGAGGGGGGGCATTCCTATGGCTACACCTTC. It is translated as CASSPEGGHSYGYTF. The chain combines TRBV5-1 with TRBJ1-2; possible D gene TRBD1, 6 bases. The germline V gene has CDR1 SGHRS and CDR2 YFSETQ. Trimming removed 4 bases at V and 4 bases at J, with 17 bases between. The CDR3 is 15 amino acids.

The CDR3 region is CASSEGQGNHYGYTF. The CDR3 coding sequence is TGTGCCAGCTCAGAGGGACAGGGCAATCACTATGGCTACACCTTC. The chain couples TRBV18 to TRBJ1-2; 9 bases agree with TRBD1. Germline values: CDR1 KGHSH, CDR2 LQKENI. The V segment lost 5 bases and the J segment 3 bases; nucleotides outside the gene matches: 7. The CDR3 extends over 15 amino acids.

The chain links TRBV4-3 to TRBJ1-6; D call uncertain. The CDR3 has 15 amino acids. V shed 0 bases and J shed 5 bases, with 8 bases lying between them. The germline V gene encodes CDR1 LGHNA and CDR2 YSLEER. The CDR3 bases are TGCGCCAGCAGCCAAGACGCCGGAAATAATTCACCCCTCCACTTT. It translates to CASSQDAGNNSPLHF.

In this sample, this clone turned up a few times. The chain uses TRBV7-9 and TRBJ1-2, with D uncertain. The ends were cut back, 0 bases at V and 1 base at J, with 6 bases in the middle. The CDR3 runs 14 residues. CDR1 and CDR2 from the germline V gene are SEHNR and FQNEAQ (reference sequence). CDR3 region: CASSLAPFNYGYTF. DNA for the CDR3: TGTGCCAGCAGCTTAGCACCTTTTAACTATGGCTACACCTTC.

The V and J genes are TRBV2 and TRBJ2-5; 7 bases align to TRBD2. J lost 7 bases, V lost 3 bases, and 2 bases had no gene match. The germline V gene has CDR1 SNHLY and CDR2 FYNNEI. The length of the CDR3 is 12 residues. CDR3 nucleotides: TGTGCCAGCAGTGATAGCGGGCCGACCCAGTACTTC. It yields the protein CASSDSGPTQYF.

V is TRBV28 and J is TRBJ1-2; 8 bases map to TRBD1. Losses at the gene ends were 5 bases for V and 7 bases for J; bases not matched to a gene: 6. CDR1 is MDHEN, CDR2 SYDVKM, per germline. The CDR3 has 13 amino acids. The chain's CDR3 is CASSPQGEAGYTF. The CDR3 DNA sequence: TGTGCCAGCAGTCCACAGGGGGAAGCTGGCTACACCTTC.

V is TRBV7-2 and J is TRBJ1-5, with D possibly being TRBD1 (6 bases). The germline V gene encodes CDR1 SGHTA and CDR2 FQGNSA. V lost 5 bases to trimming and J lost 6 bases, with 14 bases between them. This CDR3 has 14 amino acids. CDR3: CASSPRGGRQPQHF. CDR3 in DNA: TGTGCCAGCAGCCCAAGGGGGGGACGTCAGCCCCAGCATTTT.

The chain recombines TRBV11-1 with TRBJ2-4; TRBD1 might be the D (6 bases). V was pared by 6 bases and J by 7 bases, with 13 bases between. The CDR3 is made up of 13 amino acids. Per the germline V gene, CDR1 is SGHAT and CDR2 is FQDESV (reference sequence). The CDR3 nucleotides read TGTGCCAGCAGTACAGGGTTCGGGAACATTCAGTACTTC. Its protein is CASSTGFGNIQYF.

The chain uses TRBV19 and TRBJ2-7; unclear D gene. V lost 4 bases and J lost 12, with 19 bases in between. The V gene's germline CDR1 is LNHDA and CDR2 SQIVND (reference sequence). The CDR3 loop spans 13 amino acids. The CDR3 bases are TGTGCCAGTAGTACCCAAACACCTGGTACGATGTACTTC. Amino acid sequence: CASSTQTPGTMYF.

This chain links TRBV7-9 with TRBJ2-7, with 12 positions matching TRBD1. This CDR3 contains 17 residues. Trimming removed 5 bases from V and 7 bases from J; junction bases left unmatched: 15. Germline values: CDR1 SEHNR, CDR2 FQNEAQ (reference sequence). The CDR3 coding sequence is TGTGCCAGCAGCGTAACCGGAGGGACAGGGGGCGCGGGTGAGCAGTACTTC. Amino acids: CASSVTGGTGGAGEQYF.

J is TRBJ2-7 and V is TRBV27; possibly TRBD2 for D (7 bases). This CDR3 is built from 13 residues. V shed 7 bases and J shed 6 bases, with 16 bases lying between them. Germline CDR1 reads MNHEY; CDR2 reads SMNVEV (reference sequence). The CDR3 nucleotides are TGTGCCAGCACCAGAAACGGGGGGCTCGAGCAGTACTTC. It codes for CASTRNGGLEQYF.

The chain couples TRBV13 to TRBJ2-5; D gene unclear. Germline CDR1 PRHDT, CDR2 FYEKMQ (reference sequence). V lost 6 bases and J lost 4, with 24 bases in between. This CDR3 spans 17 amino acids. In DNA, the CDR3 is TGTGCCAGCAGGTATCCAGGAAAATATCCGAAGGGAGAGACCCAGTACTTC. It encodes CASRYPGKYPKGETQYF.

The CDR3 DNA is TGCGCCAGCAGCCAAGAAGGGGTTTTAAACACTGAAGCTTTCTTT. Its translation is CASSQEGVLNTEAFF. J is TRBJ1-1 and V is TRBV4-1, with D possibly being TRBD1 (5 bases). The germline V and J ends were trimmed by 0 bases and 2 bases, with 10 bases remaining between them. The length of the CDR3 is 15 residues. CDR1 and CDR2 (germline): MGHRA, YSYEKL.

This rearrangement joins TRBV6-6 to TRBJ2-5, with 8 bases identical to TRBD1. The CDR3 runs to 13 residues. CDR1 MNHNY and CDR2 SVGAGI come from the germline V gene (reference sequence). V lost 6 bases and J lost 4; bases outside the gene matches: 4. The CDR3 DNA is TGTGCCAGCAGCACACAGGGGGGAGAGACCCAGTACTTC. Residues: CASSTQGGETQYF.

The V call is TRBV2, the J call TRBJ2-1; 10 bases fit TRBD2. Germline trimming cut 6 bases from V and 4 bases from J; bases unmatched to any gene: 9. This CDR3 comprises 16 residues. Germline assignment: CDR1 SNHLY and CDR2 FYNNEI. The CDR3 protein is CASRPILAGVYNEQFF. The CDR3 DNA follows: TGTGCCAGCAGGCCGATTCTAGCGGGGGTTTACAATGAGCAGTTCTTC.

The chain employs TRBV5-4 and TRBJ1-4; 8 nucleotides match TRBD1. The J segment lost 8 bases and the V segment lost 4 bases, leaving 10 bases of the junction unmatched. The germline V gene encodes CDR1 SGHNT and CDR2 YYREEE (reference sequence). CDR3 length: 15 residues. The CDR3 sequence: CASSDSTGDQEKLFF. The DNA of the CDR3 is TGTGCCAGCAGCGACTCGACAGGGGACCAAGAAAAACTGTTTTTT.

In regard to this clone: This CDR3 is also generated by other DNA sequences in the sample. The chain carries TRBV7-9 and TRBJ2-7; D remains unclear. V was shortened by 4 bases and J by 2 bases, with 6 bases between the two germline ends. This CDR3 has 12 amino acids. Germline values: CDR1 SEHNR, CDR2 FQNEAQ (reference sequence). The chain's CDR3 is CASSSLTYEQYF. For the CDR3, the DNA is TGTGCCAGCAGCTCCCTTACCTACGAGCAGTACTTC.